Below, 24 T cell receptor beta chains from the same sample are listed, as sequenced in a study of shared clonotypes between healthy human individuals. TCRdb's table, derived via immunoSEQ multiplex PCR, lists solely in-frame clones and lacks some. The profile shows more than 2 million clones, roughly 95% of them singletons. Naive CD8 isolation took CD45RO-negative cells positively selected for CCR7 and excluded terminally differentiated effector memory CD45RA+ cells. The sequencing sample was made of naive CD8+ T cells sorted from blood. These receptors all stem from a man younger than 30 in good health.

V usage is TRBV10-3 and J usage is TRBJ2-7, with a possible D match to TRBD2 (5 bases). V lost 3 bases, J lost 4 bases, and 16 bases lay in between. From germline, CDR1 is ENHRY and CDR2 SYGVKD. The CDR3 sequence is 15 residues long. CDR3 residues: CAISDLPSGLYEQYF. The CDR3, as DNA: TGTGCCATCAGTGACCTTCCAAGCGGATTATACGAGCAGTACTTC.

The rearrangement links TRBV2 to TRBJ1-2, with 7 positions matching TRBD1. V gave up 8 bases and J gave up 4 bases; unmatched junction bases: 16. This CDR3 comprises 16 residues. Per germline, CDR1 SNHLY and CDR2 FYNNEI. The CDR3 loop reads CASQHENDRVGYGYTF. The DNA for the CDR3 is TGTGCCAGCCAACACGAGAATGACAGGGTGGGCTATGGCTACACCTTC.

The J gene is TRBJ2-2, the V gene TRBV7-9; TRBD1 agrees at 8 bases. The CDR3 totals 15 residues. CDR1 is SEHNR and CDR2 is FQNEAQ in the germline V gene (reference sequence). Losses at the gene ends were 6 bases for V and 4 bases for J; bases not matched to a gene: 7. This CDR3 is CASRPPGQVTGELFF. The CDR3 DNA reads as TGTGCCAGCAGGCCCCCGGGACAGGTCACCGGGGAGCTGTTTTTT. Full variable domain (outside the CDR3, taken from reference TRBV7-9 and TRBJ2-2): DTGVSQNPRHKITKRGQNVTFRCDPISEHNRLYWYRQTLGQGPEFLTYFQNEAQLEKSRLLSDRFSAERPKGSFSTLEIQRTEQGDSAMYLCASRPPGQVTGELFFGEGSRLTVL.

This clone was counted a single time. The CDR3 protein is CASSLIPALTDTQYF. In DNA form, the CDR3 reads TGTGCCAGCAGCCTGATCCCTGCACTCACAGATACGCAGTATTTT. This rearrangement joins TRBV14 to TRBJ2-3, with no clear D. V lost 4 bases and J 2 bases, leaving 13 bases between the germline ends. The CDR3 is 15 residues long. Germline CDR1 and CDR2: SGHDN and FVKESK.

Notes on this clone: This sample includes further DNA sequences coding for the same CDR3. V and J are TRBV19 and TRBJ2-7; possibly TRBD1 for D (6 bases). The CDR3 has 13 residues. V was shortened by 5 bases and J by 4 bases, with 12 bases between the two germline ends. Germline-derived CDR1 and CDR2 are LNHDA and SQIVND (reference sequence). In DNA, the CDR3 is TGTGCCAGTAGTCCAGGGGATGGGTACGAGCAGTACTTC. Translation: CASSPGDGYEQYF.

This rearrangement joins TRBV28 to TRBJ2-2, with 10 bases matching TRBD1. This CDR3 region has 17 residues. V dropped 4 bases and J dropped 0; count of bases not matched to a gene: 5. The germline V gene encodes CDR1 MDHEN and CDR2 SYDVKM. The CDR3 sequence is CASSSTGQGANTGELFF. Written as DNA, the CDR3 is TGTGCCAGCAGTTCGACCGGACAGGGGGCGAACACCGGGGAGCTGTTTTTT.

This sequence joins TRBV5-5 and TRBJ2-2; perhaps TRBD1 as D (6 bases). Germline V gives CDR1 SGHKS, CDR2 YYEKEE (reference sequence). Between the trimmed V and J ends, which lost 1 base and 8 bases, there was a span of 12 bases. The length of the CDR3 is 14 residues. In DNA form, the CDR3 reads TGTGCCAGCAGCTTGTTCCTAGGGGGTGGGGAGCTGTTTTTT. Its protein is CASSLFLGGGELFF.

The chain recombines TRBV25-1 with TRBJ2-1; D remains ambiguous. There are 13 residues in the CDR3. CDR1 and CDR2 from the germline V gene are MGHDK and SYGVNS. The V end was cut by 3 bases, the J end by 3 bases, with 6 bases between. CDR3 nucleotides: TGTGCCAGCAGTGATTCTATCTACAATGAGCAGTTCTTC. It specifies CASSDSIYNEQFF.

The genes are TRBV19 and TRBJ2-7; D not resolved. V lost 1 base and J lost 0, with 10 bases in between. CDR1 LNHDA and CDR2 SQIVND come from the germline V gene (reference sequence). CDR3 length equals 15 residues. The CDR3 coding sequence is TGTGCCAGTAGTATAGGGTTGGGCGTCTCCTACGAGCAGTACTTC. Translated: CASSIGLGVSYEQYF. The full variable domain, its missing parts supplied by reference TRBV19 and TRBJ2-7, is DGGITQSPKYLFRKEGQNVTLSCEQNLNHDAMYWYRQDPGQGLRLIYYSQIVNDFQKGDIAEGYSVSREKKESFPLTVTSAQKNPTAFYLCASSIGLGVSYEQYFGPGTRLTVT.

J is TRBJ2-7 and V is TRBV6-1; D uncertain. This CDR3 comprises 15 residues. V was cut by 1 base and J by 0 bases, with 10 bases left in between. Germline CDR1 is MNHNS and CDR2 is SASEGT. DNA of the CDR3: TGTGCCAGCAGTGAAGACGCGGCGGCCTCCTACGAGCAGTACTTC. Translating gives CASSEDAAASYEQYF.

V and J are TRBV27 and TRBJ2-6; D could derive from TRBD1 or TRBD2 (6 bases each). Trimming removed 3 bases from V and 3 bases from J, with 12 bases in between. In germline, CDR1 is MNHEY, CDR2 SMNVEV (reference sequence). This CDR3 comprises 16 residues. The CDR3 is CASSFTGAYGANVLTF. CDR3 DNA sequence: TGTGCCAGCAGTTTCACGGGGGCTTATGGGGCCAACGTCCTGACTTTC.

The chain uses TRBV4-3 and TRBJ2-4; 14 bases are shared with TRBD2. The V and J ends lost 0 bases and 1 base, in that order; junction bases with no gene match: 14. The CDR3 loop spans 22 amino acids. Germline CDR1 and CDR2: LGHNA and YSLEER. For the CDR3, the DNA is TGCGCCAGCAGCCAAGAATGGGGAGGAGCGGGACTAGCGGGAGTGGCCAAAAACATTCAGTACTTC. It translates to CASSQEWGGAGLAGVAKNIQYF.

The chain couples TRBV30 to TRBJ2-6, with D possibly being TRBD1 (5 bases). V lost 1 base and J lost 2, with 12 bases in between. This CDR3 is 16 amino acids long. CDR1 is GTSNPN, CDR2 SVGIG, per germline (reference sequence). The CDR3 protein is CAWSDDSLPGANVLTF. The CDR3 region has the DNA TGTGCCTGGAGTGACGACAGTTTACCTGGGGCCAACGTCCTGACTTTC.

The chain links TRBV4-1 to TRBJ1-1; D uncertain. Between the trimmed V and J ends, which lost 4 bases and 7 bases, there was a span of 13 bases. CDR1 MGHRA and CDR2 YSYEKL come from the germline V gene. This CDR3 has 13 amino acids. The chain's CDR3 is CASSPVGASEAFF. CDR3 coding DNA: TGCGCCAGCAGCCCTGTCGGCGCGAGTGAAGCTTTCTTT.

The J gene is TRBJ2-7, the V gene TRBV28; possible D gene TRBD1, 6 bases. CDR1 and CDR2 from the germline V gene are MDHEN and SYDVKM. Trimming cost V 2 bases and J 4 bases, with 12 bases left between them. The CDR3 length is 14 residues. The CDR3 protein is CASSLGGQTYEQYF. Written as DNA, the CDR3 is TGTGCCAGCAGTTTAGGGGGCCAGACATACGAGCAGTACTTC. Full variable domain (rest looked up from reference TRBV28 and TRBJ2-7): DVKVTQSSRYLVKRTGEKVFLECVQDMDHENMFWYRQDPGLGLRLIYFSYDVKMKEKGDIPEGYSVSREKKERFSLILESASTNQTSMYLCASSLGGQTYEQYFGPGTRLTVT.

This rearrangement joins TRBV27 to TRBJ2-3, with 7 nucleotides matching TRBD2. The CDR3 sequence is 16 residues long. The junction had 9 bases not matched to a gene; V was cut back by 4 bases and J by 2 bases. Germline CDR1 is MNHEY and CDR2 is SMNVEV (reference sequence). CDR3 amino acids: CASSSSAGEYTDTQYF. The DNA for the CDR3 is TGTGCCAGCAGTTCCTCTGCGGGGGAATACACAGATACGCAGTATTTT.

The V call is TRBV6-5, the J call TRBJ1-2; D ambiguous. This CDR3 contains 12 residues. Trimming took off 4 bases at V and 2 bases at J, with 5 bases between the two ends. Germline CDR1 and CDR2: MNHEY and SVGAGI. The CDR3 spells CASSLDNYGYTF. In DNA form, the CDR3 reads TGTGCCAGCAGTTTGGACAACTATGGCTACACCTTC.

This chain joins TRBV6-6 and TRBJ2-2; D not certain. Trimming removed 2 bases at V and 2 bases at J, with 9 bases between. The CDR3 totals 15 residues. The germline CDR1 and CDR2 sequences are MNHNY and SVGAGI (reference sequence). The CDR3: CASSYLGLNTGELFF. CDR3 bases: TGTGCCAGCAGTTACCTAGGTCTAAACACCGGGGAGCTGTTTTTT.

The rearrangement uses TRBV10-2 and TRBJ1-1; D is unclear. Trimming shortened V by 4 bases and J by 0 bases, and 15 bases separated the two germline ends. CDR1 and CDR2 from the germline V gene are WSHSY and SAAADI. The CDR3 contains 16 residues. The CDR3 region is CASSVERPDMNTEAFF. Written as DNA, the CDR3 is TGCGCCAGCAGTGTGGAGCGACCCGACATGAACACTGAAGCTTTCTTT.

The chain uses TRBV19 and TRBJ2-7; possibly TRBD2 for D (6 bases). V lost 7 bases and J lost 6, with 16 bases in between. CDR3 length: 13 amino acids. Germline V gene data show CDR1 as LNHDA and CDR2 as SQIVND (reference sequence). CDR3 coding DNA: TGTGCCAGTACCCCTGACCCGGGGGTCGAGCAGTACTTC. It encodes CASTPDPGVEQYF. The whole variable domain, remainder taken from reference TRBV19 and TRBJ2-7, is DGGITQSPKYLFRKEGQNVTLSCEQNLNHDAMYWYRQDPGQGLRLIYYSQIVNDFQKGDIAEGYSVSREKKESFPLTVTSAQKNPTAFYLCASTPDPGVEQYFGPGTRLTVT.

The chain couples TRBV27 to TRBJ2-2, with 10 bases that match TRBD1. Germline V gene data show CDR1 as MNHEY and CDR2 as SMNVEV (reference sequence). V was pared by 7 bases and J by 6 bases, with 8 bases of the junction left unmatched. This CDR3 spans 15 amino acids. CDR3 residues: CASTPGTGVPGELFF. The CDR3 region has the DNA TGTGCCAGCACCCCTGGGACAGGGGTTCCCGGGGAGCTGTTTTTT.

The gene calls are TRBV5-3 and TRBJ1-1, with a weak D call TRBD1 (6 bases). TRBV5-3 is an ORF; its function is uncertain. V was shortened by 4 bases and J by 0 bases, with 16 bases between the two germline ends. The CDR3 length is 16 residues. Written as DNA, the CDR3 is TGTGCCAGAAGCGATCGGGCAGGGGAAATGAACACTGAAGCTTTCTTT. Protein product: CARSDRAGEMNTEAFF.

The chain is built from TRBV29-1 and TRBJ1-2; D call uncertain. This CDR3 has 13 amino acids. The germline CDR1 and CDR2 sequences are SQVTM and ANQGSEA. The germline V and J ends were trimmed by 2 bases and 3 bases, with 10 bases remaining between them. CDR3 sequence: CSVEITPDYGYTF. CDR3 sequence (DNA): TGCAGCGTTGAAATCACGCCAGACTATGGCTACACCTTC.

This chain joins TRBV5-8 and TRBJ1-6, with D possibly being TRBD1 (6 bases). The germline V and J ends were trimmed by 7 bases and 3 bases, with 11 bases remaining between them. From germline, CDR1 is SGHTS and CDR2 YDEGEE. The CDR3 has 14 amino acids. The CDR3 protein is CASHDRFYNSPLHF. CDR3 DNA: TGTGCCAGCCACGACAGGTTCTATAATTCACCCCTCCACTTT. The whole variable domain, filled in from reference TRBV5-8 and TRBJ1-6, reads EAGVTQSPTHLIKTRGQQATLRCSPISGHTSVYWYQQALGLGLQFLLWYDEGEERNRGNFPPRFSGRQFPNYSSELNVNALELEDSALYLCASHDRFYNSPLHFGNGTRLTVT.